This is a list of T cell receptor beta chains from one sample in a study of post-analysis software for immune sequencing data. TCRdb used MiXCR to reprocess the PCR reads, holding one entry per CDR3 protein. The sample consists of 400,000 to 500,000 distinct CDR3 sequences, 30% to 45% of them appearing once. Sequencing was done on a sample of blood. These receptors came from a girl aged 2 to 10 with multiple sclerosis. Both conserved end residues are trimmed from each CDR3.

TRBV7-9	TRBJ1-1	ASSLVWGSYTEAF
TRBV5-1	TRBJ2-7	ASSLGLGAGYEQY
TRBV12-5	TRBJ2-4	ASGPTGTGPKNIQY
TRBV25-1	TRBJ2-1	ASSAGLTRTYNEQF
TRBV25-1	TRBJ2-7	ASSGRLAGASYEQY
TRBV20-1	TRBJ1-2	SARGRASRGSGYGYT
TRBV5-1	TRBJ2-7	ASSYVPLGLAGTYEQY
TRBV9	TRBJ2-7	ASSVGKGSSYEQY
TRBV4-1	.	ASSPTPLNLYEQY
TRBV6-6	TRBJ2-7	ASRLAGGGSSEQY
TRBV7-2	TRBJ2-7	ASSPQQVAAGEQY
TRBV29-1	TRBJ1-5	SVSWGARSNQPQH
TRBV28	TRBJ2-1	ASSPRDFYNEQF
TRBV15	TRBJ1-6	ATSRAMGSPLH
TRBV12-3/TRBV12-4	TRBJ1-2	ASSLSVPRGYGYT
TRBV6-5	TRBJ1-6	ASSYYRGAPLH
TRBV2	TRBJ1-1	ASGGRNTEAF
TRBV5-6	TRBJ1-2	ASSWGLEGHT
TRBV7-9	TRBJ2-5	ASSLAGDKRY